The rows below give T cell receptor beta chains drawn from one sample of a study of control samples from healthy donors and cancer patients. Clones were read by immunoSEQ multiplex PCR, and TCRdb kept only the in-frame ones, dropping some. The table lists around 68,000 clones, around 84% of them singletons. The sequenced material came from PBMCs. Receptors were obtained from a woman in her forties or fifties with lung cancer. CDR3s include the opening cysteine and the closing phenylalanine or tryptophan. The order of the fields is V gene, clone size, D gene, J gene, CDR3 protein, CDR3 DNA. D genes are given only for firm matches. The size of a clone is reported for some rows only, either as once, few or many, or as a class for expanded clones.

TRBV2	.	.	TRBJ1-1	CASSRDSNTEAFF	TGTGCCAGCAGTAGGGATTCGAACACTGAAGCTTTCTTT
TRBV2	.	.	TRBJ2-5	CASKLVVQETQYF	TGTGCCAGCAAACTAGTCGTGCAAGAGACCCAGTACTTC
TRBV7-9	.	.	TRBJ1-1	CASSPQTGTEAFF	TGTGCCAGCAGCCCTCAGACAGGCACGGAAGCTTTCTTT
TRBV28	.	TRBD1	TRBJ1-2	CASSSIDREEDGYTF	TGTGCCAGCAGTTCGATTGACAGGGAGGAGGACGGCTACACCTTC
TRBV18	.	.	TRBJ1-2	CASSPRPRDTYPNYGYTF	TGTGCCAGCTCACCAAGGCCCAGGGACACTTACCCTAACTATGGCTACACCTTC
TRBV7-9	.	.	TRBJ1-1	CASSLVANTEAFF	TGTGCCAGCAGCTTAGTAGCCAACACTGAAGCTTTCTTT
TRBV4-3	.	TRBD2	TRBJ2-7	CASSQAYRGVYEQYF	TGCGCCAGCAGCCAAGCTTACCGGGGGGTCTACGAGCAGTACTTC
TRBV6-5	.	.	TRBJ2-7	CASSRRSSYEQYF	TGTGCCAGCAGTAGAAGGAGCTCCTACGAGCAGTACTTC
TRBV20-1	once	TRBD1	TRBJ2-1	CSASRGQGANEQFF	TGCAGTGCTAGTAGGGGACAGGGGGCCAATGAGCAGTTCTTC
TRBV27	few	.	TRBJ1-2	CASSLSGDGYGYTF	TGTGCCAGCAGTTTATCAGGGGATGGCTATGGCTACACCTTC
TRBV30	.	.	TRBJ1-3	CAWSTFDSGNTIYF	TGTGCCTGGAGTACGTTTGACTCTGGAAACACCATATATTTT
TRBV24-1	.	TRBD2	TRBJ2-1	CATSDGTSGGTYNEQFF	TGTGCCACCAGTGATGGGACTAGCGGGGGGACCTACAATGAGCAGTTCTTC
TRBV6-2/TRBV6-3	.	.	TRBJ1-1	CASSKLTEAFF	TGTGCCAGCAGCAAACTCACTGAAGCTTTCTTT
TRBV7-9	.	TRBD1	TRBJ1-4	CASSTDRAVRLPYEKLFF	TGTGCCAGCAGTACCGACAGGGCCGTTAGGCTACCTTATGAAAAACTGTTTTTT
TRBV7-2	.	.	TRBJ1-2	CASSSPATAGYGYTF	TGTGCCAGCAGCTCCCCAGCGACCGCGGGCTATGGCTACACCTTC
TRBV27	.	.	TRBJ1-6	CASSLSLVSNSPLHF	TGTGCCAGCAGTTTATCGCTGGTGTCCAATTCACCCCTCCACTTT
TRBV19	.	TRBD1	TRBJ1-3	CASTTLDRAPGNTIYF	TGTGCCAGTACCACTTTGGACAGGGCACCTGGAAACACCATATATTTT